Reported below is one TCR beta chain. No DNA is given; TCRdb re-called the 5' RACE reads and lists each CDR3 protein once. This repertoire comprises fewer than 400,000 distinct CDR3 sequences; its ten largest clones make up over 5%. This entry belongs to a study of monozygotic twins with inflammatory bowel disease. Germline-derived CDR1 and CDR2 are SGHAT and FQNNGV. The CDR3 contains 15 residues. This clonotype was sampled from a human donor with ulcerative colitis or Crohn's disease, or a healthy co-twin of an affected twin (not recorded which). The chain carries TRBV11-2 and TRBJ1-2; TCRdb selects TRBD1, and the lack of DNA leaves this call unchecked. The sample was blood. CDR3 sequence: CASSLTGTGIYGYTF.